Below are 18 T cell receptor beta chains sequenced from a single sample in a study of blood T cell dynamics during melanoma immunotherapy. As for time point: pre-treatment baseline. TCRdb's copy holds only in-frame clones and misses some; the assay was immunoSEQ multiplex PCR. The sample has about 22,000 clones; roughly 91% are singletons. This material consisted of blood, taken from a patient treated with checkpoint blockade. All receptors derive from a human donor with melanoma.

This clone occurred once. The chain has TRBV28 and TRBJ2-5; D not resolved. Trimming took 2 bases from V and 2 from J, leaving 9 bases between them. Germline-derived CDR1 and CDR2 are MDHEN and SYDVKM. The CDR3 is 14 residues long. The CDR3 nucleotides are TGTGCCAGCAGTTTAGTAGGGCTACAAGAGACCCAGTACTTC. Its protein is CASSLVGLQETQYF.

The CDR3 sequence: CASKVGLQGANTGELFF. For the CDR3, the DNA is TGTGCCAGTAAGGTAGGGTTGCAGGGGGCGAACACCGGGGAGCTGTTTTTT. This chain connects TRBV19 to TRBJ2-2, with 7 bases that match TRBD1. Losses at the gene ends were 7 bases for V and 0 bases for J; bases not matched to a gene: 11. Germline V gives CDR1 LNHDA, CDR2 SQIVND (reference sequence). The CDR3 totals 17 residues.

The chain recombines TRBV30 with TRBJ1-1, with D perhaps matching TRBD1 (5 bases). The V end lost 0 bases, the J end lost 1 base, and 18 bases lay between the germline ends. There are 17 residues in the CDR3. Germline V CDR1 and CDR2: GTSNPN, SVGIG (reference sequence). CDR3 loop: CAWSVNFGGPRNTEAFF. In DNA, the CDR3 is TGTGCCTGGAGTGTTAATTTCGGGGGACCCAGGAACACTGAAGCTTTCTTT. Supplemented by reference TRBV30 and TRBJ1-1, the full variable domain reads SQTIHQWPATLVQPVGSPLSLECTVEGTSNPNLYWYRQAAGRGLQLLFYSVGIGQISSEVPQNLSASRPQDRQFILSSKKLLLSDSGFYLCAWSVNFGGPRNTEAFFGQGTRLTVV.

The chain links TRBV29-1 to TRBJ2-2; 9 bases map to TRBD1. The V gene end was trimmed by 7 bases and the J gene end by 5 bases; junction bases not matched to a gene: 11. This CDR3 has 15 residues. Looked up from germline, CDR1 is SQVTM and CDR2 is ANQGSEA. CDR3 residues: CSATPGTGRTGELFF. CDR3 DNA: TGCAGCGCCACCCCCGGGACAGGGCGGACCGGGGAGCTGTTTTTT.

The chain combines TRBV27 with TRBJ1-5, with 10 bases matching TRBD1. Germline trimming cut 6 bases from V and 6 bases from J; bases unmatched to any gene: 2. The CDR3 sequence is 13 residues long. Per germline, CDR1 MNHEY and CDR2 SMNVEV (reference sequence). The CDR3 DNA is TGTGCCAGCAGGGACAGGGGGGGTCAGCCCCAGCATTTT. Its translation is CASRDRGGQPQHF.

V gene TRBV2 combines with J gene TRBJ2-7; 12 bases fit TRBD1. Germline CDR1 reads SNHLY; CDR2 reads FYNNEI. Losses at the gene ends were 7 bases for V and 9 bases for J; bases not matched to a gene: 13. The CDR3 runs to 15 residues. The CDR3 spells CASTTGQGAQRGQYF. The CDR3 nucleotides read TGTGCCAGCACAACGGGACAGGGGGCCCAAAGGGGGCAGTACTTC.

The chain has TRBV10-3 and TRBJ2-5; D possibly corresponds to TRBD1 (6 bases). The last part of the DNA fits TRBJ2-7 better; the J call may be wrong. In germline, CDR1 is ENHRY, CDR2 SYGVKD. CDR3 size: 15 residues. DNA of the CDR3: TGTGCCATCAATACCGGGACATCCATTACCTACGAGCAGTACTTC. Encoded protein: CAINTGTSITYEQYF.

The V gene is TRBV28, the J gene TRBJ2-1, with no clear D. The CDR3 runs 12 residues. Germline V gives CDR1 MDHEN, CDR2 SYDVKM. V lost 6 bases, J lost 8 bases, and 11 bases lay in between. CDR3 residues: CASSSPTDEQFF. CDR3 DNA sequence: TGTGCCAGCAGCTCCCCGACTGATGAGCAGTTCTTC.

V gene TRBV7-9 combines with J gene TRBJ2-7, with 9 nucleotides matching TRBD1. From germline, CDR1 is SEHNR and CDR2 FQNEAQ (reference sequence). Unmatched junction bases numbered 3, after V lost 1 base and J lost 2 bases. The CDR3 is 15 residues long. CDR3 sequence (DNA): TGTGCCAGCAGCTTAGAGGGGACAGGGACCTACGAGCAGTACTTC. Its translation: CASSLEGTGTYEQYF.

The rearrangement links TRBV6-6 to TRBJ2-2; the D gene is possibly TRBD2 (6 bases). V lost 4 bases and J 1 base, leaving 10 bases between the germline ends. Germline-derived CDR1 and CDR2 are MNHNY and SVGAGI (reference sequence). There are 15 residues in the CDR3. CDR3 sequence: CASSSGLRNTGELFF. The DNA for the CDR3 is TGTGCCAGCAGTTCGGGACTGAGGAACACCGGGGAGCTGTTTTTT.

This chain connects TRBV6-1 to TRBJ1-4; tentatively, D is TRBD1 (5 bases). The V gene's germline CDR1 is MNHNS and CDR2 SASEGT. V dropped 4 bases and J dropped 3 bases, with 12 bases sitting between them. The CDR3 totals 15 residues. The CDR3 spells CASSATGSPNEKLFF. As DNA, the CDR3 is TGTGCCAGCAGTGCCACAGGTTCGCCTAATGAAAAACTGTTTTTT.

V usage is TRBV6-5 and J usage is TRBJ1-1; 7 bases are shared with TRBD1. V shed 6 bases, J shed 4 bases, and the junction held 5 bases outside the gene matches. Germline loops: CDR1 MNHEY, CDR2 SVGAGI. The CDR3 is 13 amino acids. CDR3 residues: CASSHGQATEAFF. The DNA for the CDR3 is TGTGCCAGCAGCCACGGACAGGCCACTGAAGCTTTCTTT.

The chain combines TRBV7-3 with TRBJ1-6; no definite D call. V was trimmed by 5 bases and J by 6 bases, leaving 11 bases between them. CDR3 length: 14 residues. Per germline, CDR1 SGHTA and CDR2 FQGTGA. As DNA, the CDR3 is TGTGCCAGCAGCCTCATTCCACTTAATTCACCCCTCCACTTT. Translation gives CASSLIPLNSPLHF.

This clone was detected only once. J is TRBJ1-2 and V is TRBV19, with D unresolved. V lost 0 bases to trimming and J lost 8 bases, with 13 bases between them. Germline V gives CDR1 LNHDA, CDR2 SQIVND (reference sequence). The CDR3 length is 14 residues. The CDR3 DNA sequence: TGTGCCAGTAGTATAGACTTAAGGGCTGGAGGCTACACCTTC. As protein: CASSIDLRAGGYTF.

The V and J genes are TRBV19 and TRBJ2-1; 12 bases agree with TRBD1. V trimming: 4 bases; J trimming: 6 bases; junction bases outside the gene matches: 4. CDR1 is LNHDA, CDR2 SQIVND, per germline (reference sequence). The CDR3 is made up of 15 amino acids. This CDR3 is CASSNWGQGANEQFF. The CDR3 DNA reads as TGTGCCAGTAGTAATTGGGGACAGGGGGCCAATGAGCAGTTCTTC.

The rearrangement links TRBV6-5 to TRBJ2-2; the D gene is possibly TRBD2 (5 bases). Trimming stripped 8 bases from V and 1 base from J, with 8 bases between. The germline gives CDR1 MNHEY, CDR2 SVGAGI. This CDR3 comprises 13 residues. The DNA for the CDR3 is TGTGCCAGCCTGGAGGAGAACACCGGGGAGCTGTTTTTT. This encodes CASLEENTGELFF.

This clone appeared a single time. The chain combines TRBV29-1 with TRBJ2-7; D is tentatively TRBD1 or TRBD2 (5 bases each). The V gene lost 7 bases and the J gene lost 0 bases, with 16 bases spanning the gap. The CDR3 contains 14 residues. CDR1 and CDR2 (germline): SQVTM, ANQGSEA. The CDR3 spells CSAGWGPGSYEQYF. The CDR3 coding sequence is TGCAGCGCCGGATGGGGACCCGGCTCCTACGAGCAGTACTTC.

V and J are TRBV7-9 and TRBJ2-7, with 9 bases lining up with TRBD2. The CDR3 is 15 residues long. Unmatched junction bases numbered 8, after V lost 5 bases and J lost 3 bases. CDR1 SEHNR and CDR2 FQNEAQ come from the germline V gene (reference sequence). As DNA, the CDR3 is TGTGCCAGCAGCCCAGCGAGCGGGGGGTTCTACGAGCAGTACTTC. This codes for CASSPASGGFYEQYF.